Each of the 2 T cell receptor beta chains below was sequenced from the same sample in a study of blood T cell repertoires in COVID-19. Method: immunoSEQ multiplex PCR; TCRdb's copy keeps in-frame clones and lacks some. The sample has approximately 260,000 clones, around 86% seen once. The source material was PBMCs or T cells enriched from blood (not recorded which). The receptors derive from a woman aged 40 to 55 with acute COVID-19.

This chain uses TRBV7-9 with TRBJ2-7; D may be TRBD2 (5 bases). Germline values: CDR1 SEHNR, CDR2 FQNEAQ (reference sequence). This CDR3 is built from 13 residues. V was pared by 11 bases and J by 4 bases, with 18 bases between. The CDR3: CASSVASHYEQYF. CDR3 in DNA: TGTGCCTCCTCGGTGGCTAGCCATTACGAGCAGTACTTC. Full variable domain (missing parts from reference TRBV7-9 and TRBJ2-7): DTGVSQNPRHKITKRGQNVTFRCDPISEHNRLYWYRQTLGQGPEFLTYFQNEAQLEKSRLLSDRFSAERPKGSFSTLEIQRTEQGDSAMYLCASSVASHYEQYFGPGTRLTVT.

The chain recombines TRBV11-3 with TRBJ1-3; D is uncertain. The CDR3 is 15 amino acids. The ends were cut back, 0 bases at V and 0 bases at J, with 6 bases in the middle. Germline CDR1 and CDR2: SGHNT and YENEEA. CDR3 amino acids: CASSLDSSSGNTIYF. The DNA of the CDR3 is TGTGCCAGCAGCTTAGATAGCAGCTCTGGAAACACCATATATTTT.